The 32 T cell receptor beta chains presented below share a single source sample, sequenced in a study of CD8+CD57+ T cells in acquired aplastic anemia. Sequencing involved patients with CD8+CD57+ cell expansion previously shown by flow cytometry. TCR beta VDJ combinations and CDR3 sequences were profiled from genomic DNA. TCRdb called the reads again in MiXCR, with one record for every CDR3 protein. The sample lists approximately 250,000 distinct CDR3 sequences; less than 85% were seen once. The source material was sorted CD4+, CD8+, or CD8+CD57+ T cells (not recorded which) from PBMCs. All receptors derive from a human donor with aplastic anemia.

This clonotype was found a few times. The genes are TRBV19 and TRBJ1-2; D is unclear. CDR3 length: 13 amino acids. With 3 bases removed from V and 2 bases from J, the gap between germline ends came to 7 bases. Germline CDR1 reads LNHDA; CDR2 reads SQIVND (reference sequence). This chain's CDR3 is CASSIDRNYGYTF. The CDR3 bases are TGTGCCAGTAGTATTGACCGAAACTATGGCTACACCTTC.

This clonotype has just a few counts. The gene calls are TRBV2 and TRBJ1-2, with 11 bases lining up with TRBD1. The CDR3 totals 15 residues. Germline CDR1 and CDR2: SNHLY and FYNNEI. Trimming removed 4 bases from V and 5 bases from J; junction bases left unmatched: 6. The CDR3 nucleotides are TGTGCCAGCAGTGCGGCAGGACAGGGGGCTTATGGCTACACCTTC. Its translation is CASSAAGQGAYGYTF.

On this clonotype: A read error may account for a junction end that differs from germline. The rearrangement uses TRBV9 and TRBJ2-5; maybe TRBD1 (5 bases). The V gene's germline CDR1 is SGDLS and CDR2 YYNGEE. The CDR3 covers 14 residues. CDR3: CANGVGADQQTQYF. The CDR3 bases are TGTGCCAACGGCGTAGGGGCGGACCAACAGACCCAGTACTTC.

Concerning this clonotype itself: Likely a read error: the CDR3 ends without its conserved phenylalanine or tryptophan. Here the CDR3 DNA reads TGTGCCACCAGCGGCCGGGGCCTAGCCGACGAGCAGTATCTC. Its translation: CATSGRGLADEQYL. The chain combines TRBV15 with TRBJ2-3; perhaps D is TRBD1 or TRBD2 (5 bases each). The CDR3 length is 14 residues. CDR1 is LNHNV, CDR2 YYDKDF, per germline (reference sequence). Trimming took 5 bases from V and 11 from J, leaving 20 bases between them.

The chain combines TRBV5-5 with TRBJ2-3; 15 positions agree with TRBD2. This CDR3 comprises 15 residues. The germline V gene encodes CDR1 SGHKS and CDR2 YYEKEE (reference sequence). The trim removed 3 bases at V and 4 bases at J, leaving 0 bases unmatched. The CDR3 nucleotides read TGTGCCAGCAGCTGGACTAGCGGGAGGGCAGATACGCAGTATTTT. This translates into CASSWTSGRADTQYF.

The chain is built from TRBV15 and TRBJ2-7; no definite D call. V was shortened by 3 bases and J by 4 bases, with 10 bases between the two germline ends. CDR3 length: 13 amino acids. CDR1 LNHNV and CDR2 YYDKDF come from the germline V gene (reference sequence). CDR3 loop: CATSSTTPYEQYF. CDR3 nucleotides: TGTGCCACCAGCAGTACGACACCTTACGAGCAGTACTTC.

This clonotype was seen repeatedly, ten times or more. V gene TRBV9 combines with J gene TRBJ1-5; the D gene is possibly TRBD1 (6 bases). The germline V and J ends were trimmed by 0 bases and 3 bases, with 13 bases remaining between them. CDR3 length equals 16 residues. Per germline, CDR1 SGDLS and CDR2 YYNGEE. The CDR3 protein is CASSVDDGGYNQPQHF. The CDR3 coding sequence is TGTGCCAGCAGCGTAGATGACGGGGGCTACAATCAGCCCCAGCATTTT.

This clonotype was counted once. Sequence at one end of the junction differs from germline and may be a read error. The chain joins TRBV9 to TRBJ2-5; a possible D gene is TRBD2 (5 bases). The CDR3 is 14 amino acids. The germline V gene has CDR1 SGDLS and CDR2 YYNGEE. In nucleotides, the CDR3 is TGTGCCACCAGCTGGCGGGCCAGGCGATTGGCCTATTACTTC. Protein product: CATSWRARRLAYYF.

The chain recombines TRBV7-8 with TRBJ2-4; possibly TRBD2 for D (6 bases). The CDR3 is 18 amino acids. V lost 5 bases, J lost 3 bases, and 23 bases lay in between. Germline V gene sequence: CDR1 SGHVS, CDR2 FQNEAQ. The CDR3 bases are TGTGCCAGCAGCGGGCAGGGAGGTCCCGATACGGACAAAAACATTCAGTACTTC. Translation: CASSGQGGPDTDKNIQYF. The whole variable domain, filled in from reference TRBV7-8 and TRBJ2-4, reads GAGVSQSPRYKVAKRGQDVALRCDPISGHVSLFWYQQALGQGPEFLTYFQNEAQLDKSGLPSDRFFAERPEGSVSTLKIQRTQQEDSAVYLCASSGQGGPDTDKNIQYFGAGTRLSVL.

The gene calls are TRBV7-2 and TRBJ1-1; D gene unclear. The CDR3 extends over 15 amino acids. CDR1 and CDR2 (germline): SGHTA, FQGNSA. V lost 0 bases to trimming and J lost 12 bases, with 20 bases between them. The CDR3 sequence: CASSLALGANNGSFF. CDR3 nucleotide sequence: TGTGCCAGCAGCTTAGCTCTGGGCGCCAACAATGGCTCTTTCTTT.

J is TRBJ2-6 and V is TRBV7-9; 9 bases fit TRBD2. Germline lookup yields CDR1 SEHNR and CDR2 FQNEAQ (reference sequence). This CDR3 contains 17 residues. Unmatched junction bases numbered 16, after V lost 3 bases and J lost 13 bases. The CDR3 spells CASSFRRSGGSDEVLTF. In DNA, the CDR3 is TGTGCCAGCAGCTTTCGAAGAAGCGGGGGGAGCGACGAGGTCCTGACTTTC.

This chain connects TRBV9 to TRBJ1-2; TRBD1 is a possible D gene (5 bases). V dropped 0 bases and J dropped 9 bases, with 21 bases sitting between them. This CDR3 comprises 16 residues. Germline CDR1 SGDLS, CDR2 YYNGEE. This CDR3 reads CASSVGGQGVTESYTF. CDR3 nucleotides: TGTGCCAGCAGCGTAGGCGGGCAGGGAGTGACGGAGAGCTACACCTTC.

Comments on this clonotype: Here the CDR3 omits its conserved ending phenylalanine or tryptophan, so a read error is the likely source. No DNA is shown, since the ends of the CDR3 on it are uncertain; the CDR3 is the one TCRdb lists. The chain joins TRBV7-2 to TRBJ2-1; the D segment call TRBD1 is taken from the table without a DNA check. The CDR3 sequence runs 13 residues, both termini included. The germline V gene has CDR1 SGHTA and CDR2 FQGNSA. The CDR3 here is CASSSRGAEEQLL.

As to this clonotype: A read error may produce the germline difference seen at one junction end. The CDR3: CASSLAGGSETQQF. The CDR3 DNA reads as TGTGCCAGCAGCTTAGCGGGCGGTAGCGAAACGCAGCAGTTT. This rearrangement joins TRBV7-2 to TRBJ2-3, with D maybe TRBD2 (5 bases). The CDR3 spans 14 residues. Germline values: CDR1 SGHTA, CDR2 FQGNSA.

This chain joins TRBV7-9 and TRBJ1-1, with D uncertain. The CDR3 is made up of 15 amino acids. V lost 1 base and J lost 13, with 22 bases in between. Germline CDR1 and CDR2: SEHNR and FQNEAQ (reference sequence). The CDR3 DNA follows: TGTGCCAGCAGCTTAGGTGGGCCCAAGGAAAAACTGTTTTTCTTT. This gives the protein CASSLGGPKEKLFFF. Looking up the rest from reference TRBV7-9 and TRBJ1-1 gives the full variable domain: DTGVSQNPRHKITKRGQNVTFRCDPISEHNRLYWYRQTLGQGPEFLTYFQNEAQLEKSRLLSDRFSAERPKGSFSTLEIQRTEQGDSAMYLCASSLGGPKEKLFFFGQGTRLTVV.

With respect to this clonotype: An end of the junction differs from the germline gene, which may be a read error. The chain combines TRBV7-7 with TRBJ2-2; no firm D call. Germline CDR1 and CDR2: SSHAT and FNYEAQ (reference sequence). The CDR3 has 12 amino acids. Here the CDR3 reads CASSLYTGELFF. In DNA form, the CDR3 reads TGTGCTAGCAGCCTGTACACCGGGGAGCTGTTTTTT.

V usage is TRBV5-1 and J usage is TRBJ1-2, with D unclear. The V and J ends lost 2 bases and 3 bases respectively, with 17 bases between them. The CDR3 length is 16 residues. Germline CDR1 reads SGHRS; CDR2 reads YFSETQ. This CDR3 is CASSFQENTGDYGYTF. CDR3 DNA: TGCGCCAGCAGCTTTCAGGAGAACACCGGGGACTATGGCTACACCTTC.

This clonotype came up once. J is TRBJ2-7 and V is TRBV7-8; D possibly corresponds to TRBD1 (6 bases). The germline V and J ends were trimmed by 7 bases and 3 bases, with 13 bases remaining between them. This CDR3 spans 13 amino acids. From germline, CDR1 is SGHVS and CDR2 FQNEAQ. In DNA form, the CDR3 reads TGTGCCAGCACAGGACAGTCTAGCTACGAGCAGTACGTC. It yields the protein CASTGQSSYEQYV.

This clonotype was seen once. Compared with germline, one end of the junction differs, possibly owing to a read error. V usage is TRBV7-9 and J usage is TRBJ2-3, with D tentatively TRBD2 (5 bases). Germline-derived CDR1 and CDR2 are SEHNR and FQNEAQ (reference sequence). The CDR3 spans 14 residues. CDR3 sequence (DNA): TGTGCCAGCAGCTTTACTAGAGCAATGAGCAGTCAGTCGTTT. Residues: CASSFTRAMSSQSF. The full variable domain, with the rest looked up from reference TRBV7-9 and TRBJ2-3, is DTGVSQNPRHKITKRGQNVTFRCDPISEHNRLYWYRQTLGQGPEFLTYFQNEAQLEKSRLLSDRFSAERPKGSFSTLEIQRTEQGDSAMYLCASSFTRAMSSQSFGPGTRLTVL.

In the case of this clonotype: No DNA is shown, since the ends of the CDR3 on it are uncertain; the CDR3 is the one TCRdb lists. V and J are TRBV7-9 and TRBJ2-3; the DNA was not used to check the table's D call, TRBD1. The CDR3 numbers 14 amino acids, ends counted. Germline values: CDR1 SEHNR, CDR2 FQNEAQ (reference sequence). CDR3 residues: CASSDSYEQYFGPF.

The chain joins TRBV7-9 to TRBJ2-3, with D perhaps matching TRBD1 (6 bases). V was trimmed by 5 bases and J by 15 bases, leaving 27 bases between them. The CDR3 has 15 residues. Germline loops: CDR1 SEHNR, CDR2 FQNEAQ (reference sequence). In DNA form, the CDR3 reads TGTGCCAGCAGCGTAGGGGGAAGCTACGGGGCCAACGTCTATTTT. As protein: CASSVGGSYGANVYF.

This clonotype was observed many times. A read error may produce the germline difference seen at one junction end. The rearrangement uses TRBV9 and TRBJ2-3, with D maybe TRBD1 (5 bases). Looked up from germline, CDR1 is SGDLS and CDR2 is YYNGEE. The CDR3 totals 14 residues. In nucleotides, the CDR3 is TGTGCCAGCAGCGCCGACAGCGCCTCCTATAATTCACATTTT. Residues: CASSADSASYNSHF.

Here the CDR3 DNA reads TGTGCCAGCAGCATACCGGGAGAGGCGAATCCGGCGTATCAGTACGTC. It yields the protein CASSIPGEANPAYQYV. The chain couples TRBV7-8 to TRBJ2-7, with a possible D match to TRBD2 (6 bases). The V gene's germline CDR1 is SGHVS and CDR2 FQNEAQ. This CDR3 has 16 residues. V lost 5 bases and J 10 bases, leaving 27 bases between the germline ends.

The chain uses TRBV10-1 and TRBJ1-2; no clear D gene. Germline V gene sequence: CDR1 WNHNN, CDR2 SYGVQD (reference sequence). Deletions cut 5 bases from V and 4 bases from J, with 20 bases between. The CDR3 consists of 16 residues. The CDR3 spells CASSYQRPDPGYGYTF. In DNA, the CDR3 is TGCGCCAGCAGTTACCAAAGACCCGACCCTGGCTATGGCTACACCTTC.

The chain carries TRBV11-3 and TRBJ2-2, with 7 bases that match TRBD2. Germline-derived CDR1 and CDR2 are SGHNT and YENEEA. The trim removed 2 bases at V and 0 bases at J, leaving 6 bases unmatched. The CDR3 contains 17 residues. CDR3 in amino acids: CASSLNLGGPNTGELFF. The CDR3 bases are TGTGCCAGCAGCTTAAATCTGGGAGGGCCGAACACCGGGGAGCTGTTTTTT.

This clonotype was seen more than once but under ten times. The chain couples TRBV15 to TRBJ1-6; 8 bases align to TRBD1. CDR3 length equals 15 residues. Germline V gives CDR1 LNHNV, CDR2 YYDKDF (reference sequence). The V and J ends lost 0 bases and 7 bases, in that order; junction bases with no gene match: 2. CDR3 bases: TGTGCCACCAGCAGAGATCCAGGGGGCAATTCACCCCTCCACTTT. Translated: CATSRDPGGNSPLHF.

J is TRBJ2-5 and V is TRBV10-3; D unresolved. The CDR3 loop spans 14 amino acids. The V gene's germline CDR1 is ENHRY and CDR2 SYGVKD. Trimming removed 0 bases at V and 11 bases at J, with 16 bases between. CDR3 in amino acids: CAISESGQVTEQYF. CDR3 nucleotides: TGTGCCATCAGTGAGTCAGGCCAGGTCACAGAGCAGTACTTC.

About this clonotype: A read error may account for a junction end that differs from germline. The chain has TRBV7-3 and TRBJ2-3, with 9 positions matching TRBD2. Germline V gene lookup returns CDR1 SGHTA and CDR2 FQGTGA. This CDR3 has 14 amino acids. CDR3: CASSLSGGGAEEQF. In DNA form, the CDR3 reads TGTGCCAGCAGCTTAAGTGGCGGGGGGGCAGAGGAGCAGTTT.

V usage is TRBV24-1 and J usage is TRBJ2-2, with D possibly matching TRBD1 (5 bases). Per the germline V gene, CDR1 is KGHDR and CDR2 is SFDVKD. Trimming stripped 4 bases from V and 0 bases from J, with 14 bases between. The CDR3 is made up of 17 amino acids. CDR3 protein: CATSDPLPRANTGELFF. The CDR3 DNA is TGTGCCACCAGTGACCCTCTCCCCAGGGCGAACACCGGGGAGCTGTTTTTT.

With regard to this clonotype: A read error may explain this, as a much larger clone is one base away. The chain employs TRBV9 and TRBJ2-3; D not resolved. The germline gives CDR1 SGDLS, CDR2 YYNGEE. The CDR3 totals 14 residues. CDR3 bases: TGTGCCAGCAGCGTAGGGTCAGATACGCAGTCTTATGATTTT. It codes for CASSVGSDTQSYDF. Supplemented by reference TRBV9 and TRBJ2-3, the full variable domain reads DSGVTQTPKHLITATGQRVTLRCSPRSGDLSVYWYQQSLDQGLQFLIQYYNGEERAKGNILERFSAQQFPDLHSELNLSSLELGDSALYFCASSVGSDTQSYDFGPGTRLTVL.

A note on this clonotype: A read error may produce the germline difference seen at one junction end. This sequence joins TRBV7-3 and TRBJ2-3; D is unclear. The CDR3 sequence is 13 residues long. Germline V gene data show CDR1 as SGHTA and CDR2 as FQGTGA. The CDR3 DNA reads as TGTGCCAGCGCAAGACGGGCCAACGCCGTTCAACATTTT. This sequence encodes CASARRANAVQHF.

V usage is TRBV12-3 or TRBV12-4 and J usage is TRBJ1-2; TRBD1 agrees at 12 bases. V was pared by 5 bases and J by 3 bases, with 4 bases of the junction left unmatched. There are 15 residues in the CDR3. The CDR3 sequence is CASSGTGGADYGYTF. CDR3 sequence (DNA): TGTGCCAGCAGTGGGACAGGGGGCGCCGACTATGGCTACACCTTC.